This T cell receptor (beta chain) was observed in a study of blood T cells in healthy people across ages. Next came a second PCR, run for roughly 6 to 11 cycles, which used a sample-barcoded 5' primer along with a J-beta primer mix. A template-switch adaptor that had 12 random nucleotides put a tag on each cDNA molecule. MiXCR, run by TCRdb on the 5' RACE reads, gives a single entry per CDR3 protein. The table lists 1.5 million to 2 million distinct CDR3 sequences, 28% of them singletons. This clonotype was counted a few times. The antigen is undetermined. Overall study results and limits: While age rose, TCR beta diversity per million T cells dropped in a roughly linear way. What prevented conclusive comparison of naive and antigen-experienced cells was that PBMCs were unsorted.

The germline CDR1 and CDR2 sequences are SQVTM and ANQGSEA. The CDR3 has 14 residues. The receptor comes from a woman in her 30s in good health. The V and J genes are TRBV29-1 and TRBJ2-4; TRBD2 aligns across 11 bases. With the DNA end fitting TRBJ2-7 better, the J assignment may be wrong. The material sequenced was blood. CDR3 coding DNA: TGCAGCGTTGAATCAACTAGCGGGGGATACGAGCAGTACTTC. Residues: CSVESTSGGYEQYF.